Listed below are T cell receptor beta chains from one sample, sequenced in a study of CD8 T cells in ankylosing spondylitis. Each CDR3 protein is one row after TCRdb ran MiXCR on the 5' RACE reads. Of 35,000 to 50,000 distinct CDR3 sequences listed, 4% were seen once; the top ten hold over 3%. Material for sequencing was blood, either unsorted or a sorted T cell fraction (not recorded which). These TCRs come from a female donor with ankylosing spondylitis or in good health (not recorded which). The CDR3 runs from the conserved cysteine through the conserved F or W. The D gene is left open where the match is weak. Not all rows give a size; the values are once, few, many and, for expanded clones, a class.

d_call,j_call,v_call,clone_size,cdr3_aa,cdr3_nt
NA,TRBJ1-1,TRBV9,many,CASSPMTEITEAFF,TGTGCCAGCAGCCCTATGACAGAGATCACTGAAGCTTTCTTT
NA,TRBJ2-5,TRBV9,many,CASSVGMGKETQYF,TGTGCCAGCAGCGTAGGGATGGGAAAAGAGACCCAGTACTTC
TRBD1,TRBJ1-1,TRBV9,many,CASSVAEGQAFF,TGTGCCAGCAGCGTAGCAGAGGGACAGGCTTTCTTT
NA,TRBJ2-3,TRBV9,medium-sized,CASSPLDLGTDTQYF,TGTGCCAGCAGCCCTCTCGACTTAGGCACAGATACGCAGTATTTT
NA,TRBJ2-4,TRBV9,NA,CASSSGVGKNIQYF,TGTGCCAGCAGCTCAGGGGTAGGGAAAAACATTCAGTACTTC
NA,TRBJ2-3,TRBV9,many,CASSWTEGADTQYF,TGTGCCAGCAGCTGGACTGAGGGGGCAGATACGCAGTATTTT
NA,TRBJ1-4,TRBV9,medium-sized,CASSGRGATNEKLFF,TGTGCCAGCAGCGGCCGGGGGGCAACTAATGAAAAACTGTTTTTT
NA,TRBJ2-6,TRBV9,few,CASSVDPGANVLTF,TGTGCCAGCAGCGTAGACCCTGGGGCCAACGTCCTGACTTTC
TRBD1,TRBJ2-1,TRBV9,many,CASSSMGTVQNEQFF,TGTGCCAGCAGCTCCATGGGGACAGTGCAGAATGAGCAGTTCTTC
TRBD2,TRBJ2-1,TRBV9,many,CASSVAGLAGPYNEQFF,TGTGCCAGCAGCGTAGCTGGACTAGCGGGGCCATACAATGAGCAGTTCTTC
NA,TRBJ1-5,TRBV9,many,CASSAGLTNQPQHF,TGTGCCAGCAGCGCGGGACTGACCAATCAGCCCCAGCATTTT
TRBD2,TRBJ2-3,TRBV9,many,CASSVGPSGGQDTQYF,TGTGCCAGCAGCGTAGGACCTAGCGGGGGGCAAGATACGCAGTATTTT
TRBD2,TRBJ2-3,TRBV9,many,CASSVEDGGWDTQYF,TGTGCCAGCAGCGTAGAAGACGGGGGGTGGGATACGCAGTATTTT
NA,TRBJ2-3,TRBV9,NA,CASSKINSPGDTQYF,TGTGCCAGCAGCAAGATCAATAGTCCCGGGGATACGCAGTATTTT
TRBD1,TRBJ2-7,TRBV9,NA,CASSPRTGLSYEQYF,TGTGCCAGCAGCCCTCGGACAGGGCTCTCCTACGAGCAGTACTTC
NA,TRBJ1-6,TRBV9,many,CASSVGDGYASYNSPLHF,TGTGCCAGCAGCGTAGGAGACGGCTACGCTTCATATAATTCACCCCTCCACTTT
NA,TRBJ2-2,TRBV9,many,CASSVGSGAGIAGELFF,TGTGCCAGCAGCGTGGGATCAGGGGCAGGGATCGCCGGGGAGCTGTTTTTT
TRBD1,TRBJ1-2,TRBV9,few,CASSVGDRGNYGYTF,TGTGCCAGCAGCGTAGGGGACAGAGGGAACTATGGCTACACCTTC
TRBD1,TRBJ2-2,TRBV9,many,CASRLTGNANTGELFF,TGTGCCAGCAGATTGACAGGGAACGCGAACACCGGGGAGCTGTTTTTT
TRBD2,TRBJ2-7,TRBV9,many,CASSVSAGGVYEQYF,TGTGCCAGCAGCGTGTCAGCGGGGGGTGTCTACGAGCAGTACTTC
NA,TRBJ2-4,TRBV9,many,CASSVSGQASNIQYF,TGTGCCAGCAGCGTTAGCGGACAGGCGAGTAACATTCAGTACTTC
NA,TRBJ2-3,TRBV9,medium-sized,CASSPHGGTDTQYF,TGTGCCAGCAGCCCGCATGGGGGGACAGATACGCAGTATTTT
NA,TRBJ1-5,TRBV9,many,CASSVGASNQPQHF,TGTGCCAGCAGCGTAGGCGCCAGCAATCAGCCCCAGCATTTT
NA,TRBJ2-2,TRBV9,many,CASSDDGFNTGELFF,TGTGCCAGCAGCGACGACGGATTCAACACCGGGGAGCTGTTTTTT
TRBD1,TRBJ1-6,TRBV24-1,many,CATSEPGQAPVFVLHF,TGTGCCACCAGTGAGCCGGGACAGGCCCCGGTGTTTGTCCTCCACTTT
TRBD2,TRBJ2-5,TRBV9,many,CASSAYQGLVQETQYF,TGTGCCAGCAGCGCATATCAGGGACTAGTGCAAGAGACCCAGTACTTC
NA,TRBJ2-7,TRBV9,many,CASSPRLQPYEQYF,TGTGCCAGCAGCCCCCGACTACAACCCTACGAGCAGTACTTC
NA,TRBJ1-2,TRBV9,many,CASMGTNYGYTF,TGTGCCAGCATGGGCACTAACTATGGCTACACCTTC
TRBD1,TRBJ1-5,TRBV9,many,CASSVTGQGMQPQHF,TGTGCCAGCAGCGTGACGGGACAGGGTATGCAGCCCCAGCATTTT
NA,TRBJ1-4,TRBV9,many,CASSVGRRSEKLFF,TGTGCCAGCAGCGTTGGGCGACGCTCGGAAAAACTGTTTTTT
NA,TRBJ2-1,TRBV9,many,CASSVAPLANEQFF,TGTGCCAGCAGCGTAGCCCCCTTGGCAAATGAGCAGTTCTTC
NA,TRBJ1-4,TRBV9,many,CASSVVPGVNEKLFF,TGTGCCAGCAGCGTAGTTCCAGGGGTTAATGAAAAACTGTTTTTT
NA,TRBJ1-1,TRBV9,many,CASSVGGSRVGEAFF,TGTGCCAGCAGCGTAGGAGGCAGCAGGGTTGGTGAAGCTTTCTTT
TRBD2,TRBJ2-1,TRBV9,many,CASSVGTSGYNEQFF,TGTGCCAGCAGCGTAGGTACTAGCGGATACAATGAGCAGTTCTTC
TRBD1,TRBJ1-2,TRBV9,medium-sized,CASSVDQGAVGYTF,TGTGCCAGCAGCGTTGACCAGGGGGCGGTTGGCTACACCTTC
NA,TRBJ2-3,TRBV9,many,CASSRGGTSTDTQYF,TGTGCCAGCAGCCGAGGGGGTACTAGCACAGATACGCAGTATTTT
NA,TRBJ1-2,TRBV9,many,CASSVGFGPNGYTF,TGTGCCAGCAGCGTAGGATTTGGCCCAAATGGCTACACCTTC
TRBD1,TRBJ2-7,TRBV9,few,CASSADRGGYEQYF,TGTGCCAGCAGCGCGGACAGGGGAGGGTACGAGCAGTACTTC
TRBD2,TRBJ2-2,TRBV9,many,CASSRTSGGNAGELFF,TGTGCCAGCAGCAGAACTAGCGGGGGGAATGCCGGGGAGCTGTTTTTT
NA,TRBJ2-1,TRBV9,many,CASSFSLLGANEQFF,TGTGCCAGCAGCTTTTCCCTATTGGGGGCGAATGAGCAGTTCTTC
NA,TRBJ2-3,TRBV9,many,CASSVGTRDTQYF,TGTGCCAGCAGCGTAGGAACGCGGGATACGCAGTATTTT
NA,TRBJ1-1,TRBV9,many,CASSVLDNSAEAFF,TGTGCCAGCAGCGTTCTGGACAACTCCGCTGAAGCTTTCTTT
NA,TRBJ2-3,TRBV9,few,CASSLFWADTQYF,TGTGCCAGCAGCCTTTTTTGGGCAGATACGCAGTATTTT
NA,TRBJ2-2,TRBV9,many,CASSPTGTSTGELFF,TGTGCCAGCAGCCCAACAGGGACGAGCACCGGGGAGCTGTTTTTT
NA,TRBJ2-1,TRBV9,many,CASSPRRAVLADEQFF,TGTGCCAGCAGCCCCCGACGGGCCGTCCTGGCCGATGAGCAGTTCTTC
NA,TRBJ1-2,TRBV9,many,CASSPFFNYGYTF,TGTGCCAGCAGCCCCTTCTTCAACTATGGCTACACCTTC
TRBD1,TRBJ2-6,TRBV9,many,CASSGRQGTTGANVLTF,TGTGCCAGCAGCGGGAGACAGGGAACGACCGGGGCCAACGTCCTGACTTTC
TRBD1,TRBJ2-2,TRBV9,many,CASSAEGQGVTGELFF,TGTGCCAGCAGCGCGGAAGGACAGGGGGTAACCGGGGAGCTGTTTTTT
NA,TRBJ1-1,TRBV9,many,CASSEGIFDDTEAFF,TGTGCCAGCAGCGAGGGGATTTTCGATGACACTGAAGCTTTCTTT
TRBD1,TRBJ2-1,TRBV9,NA,CASSPRQGSFSEQFF,TGTGCCAGCAGCCCCCGACAGGGTAGCTTTAGTGAGCAGTTCTTC
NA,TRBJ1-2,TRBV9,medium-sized,CASSLVGAGYGYTF,TGTGCCAGCAGCCTAGTCGGGGCTGGCTATGGCTACACCTTC
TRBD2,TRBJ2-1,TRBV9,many,CASSGTSGGNYNEQFF,TGTGCCAGCAGCGGCACTAGCGGGGGGAACTACAATGAGCAGTTCTTC
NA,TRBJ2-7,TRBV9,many,CASSSRGLSYEQYF,TGTGCCAGCAGCTCTAGGGGTCTTTCCTACGAGCAGTACTTC
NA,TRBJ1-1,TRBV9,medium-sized,CASTRRQNTEAFF,TGTGCCAGCACCCGCCGACAAAACACTGAAGCTTTCTTT